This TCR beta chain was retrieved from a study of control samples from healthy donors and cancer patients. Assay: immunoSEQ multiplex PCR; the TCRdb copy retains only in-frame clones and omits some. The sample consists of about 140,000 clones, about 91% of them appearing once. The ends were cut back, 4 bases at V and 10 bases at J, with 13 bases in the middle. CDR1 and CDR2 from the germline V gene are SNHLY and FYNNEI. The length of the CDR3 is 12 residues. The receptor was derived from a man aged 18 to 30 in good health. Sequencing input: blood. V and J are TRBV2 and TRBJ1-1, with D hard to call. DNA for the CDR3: TGTGCCAGCAGTGGGGGTCAGGCAGTAGCTTTCTTT. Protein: CASSGGQAVAFF.